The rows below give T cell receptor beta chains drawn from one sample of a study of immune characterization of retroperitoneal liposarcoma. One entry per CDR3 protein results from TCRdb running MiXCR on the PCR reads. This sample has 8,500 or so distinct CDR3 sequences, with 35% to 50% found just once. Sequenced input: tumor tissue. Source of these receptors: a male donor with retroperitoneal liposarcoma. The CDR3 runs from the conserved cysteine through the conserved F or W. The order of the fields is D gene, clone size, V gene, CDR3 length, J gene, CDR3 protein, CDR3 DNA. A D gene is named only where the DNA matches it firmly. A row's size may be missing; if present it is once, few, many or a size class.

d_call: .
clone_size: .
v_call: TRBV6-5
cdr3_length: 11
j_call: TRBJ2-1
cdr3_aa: CASSYSGEQFF
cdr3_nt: TGTGCCAGCAGTTACTCGGGGGAGCAGTTCTTC

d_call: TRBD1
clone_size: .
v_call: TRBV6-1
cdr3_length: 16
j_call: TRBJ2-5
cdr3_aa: CASTQPEETGKETQYF
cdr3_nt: TGTGCCAGCACCCAACCCGAAGAGACAGGGAAAGAGACCCAGTACTTC

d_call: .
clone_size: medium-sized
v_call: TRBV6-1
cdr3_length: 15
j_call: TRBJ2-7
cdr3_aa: CASSEMVGGFYEQYF
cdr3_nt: TGTGCCAGCAGTGAAATGGTAGGTGGGTTCTACGAGCAGTACTTC

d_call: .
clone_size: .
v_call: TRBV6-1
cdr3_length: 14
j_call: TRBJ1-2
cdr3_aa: CASTKATANYGYTF
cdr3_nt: TGTGCCAGCACGAAAGCAACAGCTAACTATGGCTACACCTTC

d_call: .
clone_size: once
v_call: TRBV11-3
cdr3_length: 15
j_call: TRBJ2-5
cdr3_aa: CASSLGVSEWETQYF
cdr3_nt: TGTGCCAGCAGCTTAGGGGTATCGGAGTGGGAGACCCAGTACTTC

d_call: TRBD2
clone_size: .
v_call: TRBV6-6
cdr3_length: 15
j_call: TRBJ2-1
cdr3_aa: CASSYGTSGKNEQFF
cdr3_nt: TGTGCCAGCAGTTACGGGACTAGCGGGAAGAATGAGCAGTTCTTC

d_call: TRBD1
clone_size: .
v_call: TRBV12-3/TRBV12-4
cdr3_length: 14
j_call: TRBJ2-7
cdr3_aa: CASRRQGGNYEQYF
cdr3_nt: TGTGCCAGCAGGAGACAGGGGGGAAACTACGAGCAGTACTTC

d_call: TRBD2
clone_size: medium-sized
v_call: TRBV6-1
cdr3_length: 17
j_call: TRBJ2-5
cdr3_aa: CASSRRTGLAGQETQYF
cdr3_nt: TGTGCCAGCAGTCGACGTACGGGACTAGCGGGCCAAGAGACCCAGTACTTC

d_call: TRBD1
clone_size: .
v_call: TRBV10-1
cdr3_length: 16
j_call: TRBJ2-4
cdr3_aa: CASSESRGQGSNEQYF
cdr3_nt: TGCGCCAGCAGTGAGTCCAGGGGACAGGGGAGCAATGAGCAGTACTTC

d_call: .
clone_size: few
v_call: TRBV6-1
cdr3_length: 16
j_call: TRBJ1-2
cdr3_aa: CASSPSLLAGPYGYTF
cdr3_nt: TGTGCCAGCAGTCCCTCACTCCTGGCAGGGCCCTATGGCTACACCTTC

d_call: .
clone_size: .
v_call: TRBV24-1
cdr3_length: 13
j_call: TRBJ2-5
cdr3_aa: CATSDLDKETQYF
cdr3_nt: TGTGCCACCAGTGATTTAGATAAAGAGACCCAGTACTTC

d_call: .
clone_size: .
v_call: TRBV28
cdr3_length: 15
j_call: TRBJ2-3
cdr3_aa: CASSSGRVRADTQYF
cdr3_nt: TGTGCCAGCAGTTCAGGAAGGGTTCGGGCAGATACGCAGTATTTT

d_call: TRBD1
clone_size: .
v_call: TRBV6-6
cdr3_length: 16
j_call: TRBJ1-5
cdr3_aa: CASSGRQGGGNQPQHF
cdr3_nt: TGTGCCAGCAGTGGCCGACAGGGAGGAGGCAATCAGCCCCAGCATTTT

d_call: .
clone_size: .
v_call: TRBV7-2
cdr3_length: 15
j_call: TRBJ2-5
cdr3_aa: CASSLQGGGGETQYF
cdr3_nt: TGTGCCAGCAGCTTACAGGGCGGCGGAGGAGAGACCCAGTACTTC

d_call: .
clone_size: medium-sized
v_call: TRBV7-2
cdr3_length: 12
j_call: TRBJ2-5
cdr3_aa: CASSLNQETQYF
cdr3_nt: TGTGCCAGCAGCTTAAACCAAGAGACCCAGTACTTC

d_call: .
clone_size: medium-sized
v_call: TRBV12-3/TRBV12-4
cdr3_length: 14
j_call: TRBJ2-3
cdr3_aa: CASSRRDGTDTQYF
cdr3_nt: TGTGCCAGCAGTCGGAGAGACGGCACAGATACGCAGTATTTT

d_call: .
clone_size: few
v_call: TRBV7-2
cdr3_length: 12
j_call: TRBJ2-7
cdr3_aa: CASSFPRAEQYF
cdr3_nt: TGTGCCAGCAGCTTTCCCAGGGCCGAGCAGTACTTC

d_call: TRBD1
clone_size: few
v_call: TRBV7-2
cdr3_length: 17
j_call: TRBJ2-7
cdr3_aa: CASSPRGGQGNSYEQYF
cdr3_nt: TGTGCCAGCAGCCCACGGGGCGGACAGGGCAACTCCTACGAGCAGTACTTC

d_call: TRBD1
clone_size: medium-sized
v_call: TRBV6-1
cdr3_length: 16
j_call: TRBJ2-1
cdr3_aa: CASSDPRDRGEETQFF
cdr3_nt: TGTGCCAGCAGTGACCCGAGGGACAGGGGGGAAGAGACCCAGTTCTTC

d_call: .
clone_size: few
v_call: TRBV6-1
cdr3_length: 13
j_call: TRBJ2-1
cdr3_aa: CASSEGVQETQFF
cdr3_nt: TGTGCCAGCAGTGAAGGGGTCCAAGAGACCCAGTTCTTC

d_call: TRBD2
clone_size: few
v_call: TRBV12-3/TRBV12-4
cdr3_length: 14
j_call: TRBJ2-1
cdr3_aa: CASSPSGGYNEQFF
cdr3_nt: TGTGCCAGCAGCCCTAGCGGGGGATACAATGAGCAGTTCTTC

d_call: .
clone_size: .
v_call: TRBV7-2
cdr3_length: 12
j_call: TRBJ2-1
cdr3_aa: CASSFGFQEQFF
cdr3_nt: TGTGCCAGCAGCTTCGGGTTTCAGGAGCAGTTCTTC

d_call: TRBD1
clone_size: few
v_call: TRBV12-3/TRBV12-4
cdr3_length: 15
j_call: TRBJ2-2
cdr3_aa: CASSELQGQFGELFF
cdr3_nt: TGTGCCAGCAGTGAGTTACAGGGACAGTTCGGGGAGCTGTTTTTT

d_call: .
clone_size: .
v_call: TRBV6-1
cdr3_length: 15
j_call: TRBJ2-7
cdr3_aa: CASSESPGRSYEQYF
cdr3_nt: TGTGCCAGCAGCGAGTCCCCGGGCCGTTCGTACGAGCAGTACTTC

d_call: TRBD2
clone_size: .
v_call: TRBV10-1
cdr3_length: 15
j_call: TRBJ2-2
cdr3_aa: CASSASGMNTGELFF
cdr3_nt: TGCGCCAGCAGTGCTAGCGGGATGAACACCGGGGAGCTGTTTTTT

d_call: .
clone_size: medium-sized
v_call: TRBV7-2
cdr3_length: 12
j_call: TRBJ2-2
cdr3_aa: CASSVGTGELFF
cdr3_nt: TGTGCCAGCTCAGTGGGCACCGGGGAGCTGTTTTTT

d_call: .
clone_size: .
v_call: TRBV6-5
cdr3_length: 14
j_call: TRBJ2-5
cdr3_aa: CASSELSLRVAQYF
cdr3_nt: TGTGCCAGCAGTGAATTGAGCTTGAGGGTTGCCCAGTACTTC

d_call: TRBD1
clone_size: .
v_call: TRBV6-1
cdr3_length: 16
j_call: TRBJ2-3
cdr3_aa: CASREYPGTGSDTQYF
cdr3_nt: TGTGCCAGCAGGGAATACCCCGGGACAGGGAGTGATACGCAGTATTTT

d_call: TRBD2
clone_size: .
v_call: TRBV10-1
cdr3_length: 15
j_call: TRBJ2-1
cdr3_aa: CASSEAGGPYNEQFF
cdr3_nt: TGCGCCAGCAGTGAAGCGGGGGGCCCCTACAATGAGCAGTTCTTC

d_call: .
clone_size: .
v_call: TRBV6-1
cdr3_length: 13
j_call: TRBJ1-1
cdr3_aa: CASSETPFSEAFF
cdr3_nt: TGTGCCAGCAGTGAAACACCATTCTCTGAAGCTTTCTTT

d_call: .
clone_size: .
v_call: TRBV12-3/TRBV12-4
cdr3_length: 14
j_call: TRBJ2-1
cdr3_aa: CASSFQGGYYEQFF
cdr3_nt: TGTGCCAGCAGTTTCCAGGGGGGTTACTACGAGCAGTTCTTC

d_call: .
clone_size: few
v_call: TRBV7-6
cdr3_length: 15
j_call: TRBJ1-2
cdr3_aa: CASSPSSGPGGGYTF
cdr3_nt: TGTGCCAGCAGCCCAAGCTCCGGGCCCGGAGGGGGCTACACCTTC

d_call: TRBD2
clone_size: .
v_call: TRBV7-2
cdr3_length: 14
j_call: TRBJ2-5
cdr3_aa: CASRAGLAGGVQYF
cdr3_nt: TGTGCCAGCAGGGCGGGGCTAGCGGGGGGTGTGCAGTACTTC

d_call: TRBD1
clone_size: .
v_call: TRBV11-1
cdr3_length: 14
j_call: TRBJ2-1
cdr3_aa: CASSPDRVLEEQFF
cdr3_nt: TGTGCCAGCAGTCCGGACAGGGTCCTCGAAGAGCAGTTCTTC

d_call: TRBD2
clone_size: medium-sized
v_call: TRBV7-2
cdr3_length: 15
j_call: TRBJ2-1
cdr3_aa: CASNPGGTITYEQFF
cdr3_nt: TGTGCCAGCAATCCGGGGGGGACCATAACCTACGAGCAGTTCTTC

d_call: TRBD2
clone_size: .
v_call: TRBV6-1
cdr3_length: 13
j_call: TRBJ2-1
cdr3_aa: CASSVGGFGEQFF
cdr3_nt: TGTGCCAGCAGTGTGGGAGGGTTTGGTGAGCAGTTCTTC

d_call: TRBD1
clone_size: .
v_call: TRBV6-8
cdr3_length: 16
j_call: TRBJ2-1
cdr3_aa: CASSLPSGTGLNEQFF
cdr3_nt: TGTGCCAGCAGTCTTCCTTCCGGGACAGGGCTAAATGAGCAGTTCTTC

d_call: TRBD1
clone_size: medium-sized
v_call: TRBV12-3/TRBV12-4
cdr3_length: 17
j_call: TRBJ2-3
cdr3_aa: CASSLGQGAGGTDTQYF
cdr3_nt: TGTGCCAGCAGTCTAGGACAGGGGGCAGGTGGCACAGATACGCAGTATTTT

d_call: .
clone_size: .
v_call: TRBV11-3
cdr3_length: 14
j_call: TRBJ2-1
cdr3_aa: CASSSRAPYNEQFF
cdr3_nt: TGTGCCAGCAGCTCCAGGGCCCCATACAATGAGCAGTTCTTC

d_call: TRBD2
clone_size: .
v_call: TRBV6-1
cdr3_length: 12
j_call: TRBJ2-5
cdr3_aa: CATRAGGETQYF
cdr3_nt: TGTGCCACACGAGCGGGAGGGGAGACCCAGTACTTC

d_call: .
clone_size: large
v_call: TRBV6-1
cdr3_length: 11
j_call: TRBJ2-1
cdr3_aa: CASSRVNEQFF
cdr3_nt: TGTGCCAGCTCGAGGGTAAATGAGCAGTTCTTC

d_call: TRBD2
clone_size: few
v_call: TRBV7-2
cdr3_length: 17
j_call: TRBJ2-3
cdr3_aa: CASSLSVSSGGADTQYF
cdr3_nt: TGTGCCAGCAGCTTAAGTGTATCGAGCGGGGGGGCAGATACGCAGTATTTT

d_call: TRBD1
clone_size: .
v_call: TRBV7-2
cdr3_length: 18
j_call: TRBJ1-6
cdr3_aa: CASSVGQLTSSYNSPLHF
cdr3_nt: TGTGCCAGCAGCGTGGGACAGTTGACGAGCTCCTATAATTCACCCCTCCACTTT

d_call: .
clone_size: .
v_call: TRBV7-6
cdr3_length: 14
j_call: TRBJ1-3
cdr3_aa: CASSSRDSGNTIYF
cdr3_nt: TGTGCCAGCAGCAGTCGGGATTCTGGAAACACCATATATTTT

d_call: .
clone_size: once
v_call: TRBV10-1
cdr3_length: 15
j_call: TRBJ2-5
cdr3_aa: CASSAAGGGQETQYF
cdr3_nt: TGCGCCAGCAGTGCTGCCGGTGGAGGGCAAGAGACCCAGTACTTC

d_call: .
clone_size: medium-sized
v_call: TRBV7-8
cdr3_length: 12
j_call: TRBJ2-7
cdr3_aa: CASSLVRGEQYF
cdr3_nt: TGTGCCAGCAGCTTAGTGAGGGGCGAGCAGTACTTC

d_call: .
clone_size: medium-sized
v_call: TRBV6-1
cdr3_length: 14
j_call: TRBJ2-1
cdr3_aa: CASSDRGASVKQFF
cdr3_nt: TGTGCCAGCAGTGATCGGGGGGCCAGCGTTAAGCAGTTCTTC

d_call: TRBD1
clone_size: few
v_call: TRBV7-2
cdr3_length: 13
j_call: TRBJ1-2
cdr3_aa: CASSLAFRDRSTF
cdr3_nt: TGTGCCAGCAGCTTAGCATTCCGGGACAGGAGCACCTTC

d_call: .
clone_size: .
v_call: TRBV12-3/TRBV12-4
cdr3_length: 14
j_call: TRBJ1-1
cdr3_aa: CASSLGGLNTEAFF
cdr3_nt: TGTGCCAGCAGTTTGGGAGGGTTGAACACTGAAGCTTTCTTT

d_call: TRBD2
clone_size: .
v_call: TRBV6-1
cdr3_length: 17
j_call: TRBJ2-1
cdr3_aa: CASSSASGRSAYNEQFF
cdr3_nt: TGTGCCAGCAGTTCGGCTAGCGGGAGATCGGCCTACAATGAGCAGTTCTTC

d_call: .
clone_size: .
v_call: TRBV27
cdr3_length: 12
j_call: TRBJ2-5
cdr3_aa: CASSLSGETQYF
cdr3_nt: TGTGCCAGCAGTTTATCCGGGGAGACCCAGTACTTC

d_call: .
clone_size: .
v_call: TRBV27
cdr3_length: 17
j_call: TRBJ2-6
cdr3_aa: CASSLTYRSSGANVLTF
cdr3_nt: TGTGCCAGCAGTTTAACCTACAGATCCTCTGGGGCCAACGTCCTGACTTTC

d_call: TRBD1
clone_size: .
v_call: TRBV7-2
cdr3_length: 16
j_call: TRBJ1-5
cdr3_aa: CASTTQGGLGNQPQHF
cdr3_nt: TGTGCCAGCACCACACAGGGGGGGCTGGGCAATCAGCCCCAGCATTTT

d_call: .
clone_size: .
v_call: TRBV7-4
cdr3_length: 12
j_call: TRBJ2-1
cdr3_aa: CASSTPDDEQFF
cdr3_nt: TGTGCCAGCAGCACCCCCGACGATGAGCAGTTCTTC